A selection of T cell receptor beta chains follows, all from one sample in a study of T-cell memory formation after mild COVID-19. Each CDR3 protein is one row after TCRdb ran MiXCR on the 5' RACE reads. There are a few hundred thousand distinct CDR3 sequences in the sample; 20% to 25% occur only once, and over 20% lies in the top ten. The material sequenced was PBMCs or a T cell subset sorted from them (not recorded which). Receptors were obtained from a man aged 18-30 years who had mild COVID-19 (a few samples of this study predate the infection). Cell type and time point are not known. The CDR3 runs from the conserved cysteine through the conserved F or W. A D gene is named only where the DNA matches it firmly. Clone size is not always given. Where it is, it says once, few, many or a class for expanded clones.

v_call	j_call	d_call	clone_size	cdr3_aa	cdr3_nt
TRBV7-2	TRBJ2-3	-	-	CASKTDPSTDTQYF	TGTGCCAGTAAGACAGATCCTAGCACAGATACGCAGTATTTT
TRBV7-9	TRBJ1-2	TRBD1	-	CASTDDQDRASSGYTF	TGTGCCAGCACCGACGATCAGGACAGGGCTTCGTCCGGCTACACCTTC
TRBV7-9	TRBJ2-3	-	few	CASSSIKHTDTQYF	TGTGCCAGCAGCTCCATTAAGCACACAGATACGCAGTATTTT
TRBV15	TRBJ2-3	-	-	CATSTLGGRTDTQYF	TGTGCCACCAGCACTCTCGGAGGGCGCACAGATACGCAGTATTTT
TRBV12-3/TRBV12-4	TRBJ1-2	-	few	CASSPRQLGYTF	TGTGCCAGCAGTCCCAGACAGTTGGGCTACACCTTC
TRBV7-3	TRBJ2-1	TRBD2	-	CASSPGSGGSLDEQFF	TGTGCCAGCAGCCCAGGTTCCGGGGGGTCCTTGGATGAGCAGTTCTTC
TRBV14	TRBJ2-2	-	few	CASSGIARDTGELFF	TGTGCCAGCAGCGGCATAGCTAGGGACACCGGGGAGCTGTTTTTT
TRBV4-2	TRBJ2-3	TRBD1	-	CASSEGFPGQGPTDTQYF	TGTGCCAGCAGCGAAGGATTTCCGGGACAGGGCCCCACAGATACGCAGTATTTT
TRBV4-3	TRBJ1-5	TRBD1	-	CARSRRQGAQPQHF	TGCGCCCGCAGCCGGAGACAGGGGGCTCAGCCCCAGCATTTT
TRBV7-6	TRBJ2-3	-	-	CASSPSVGGDTQYF	TGTGCCAGCAGCCCGTCGGTAGGGGGAGATACGCAGTATTTT
TRBV6-5	TRBJ1-1	TRBD1	few	CASSPRGRGYTEAFF	TGTGCCAGCAGCCCCAGGGGGCGCGGGTACACTGAAGCTTTCTTT
TRBV5-1	TRBJ2-3	-	few	CASSFRTLPATDTQYF	TGCGCCAGCAGCTTTAGGACCCTACCGGCCACAGATACGCAGTATTTT
TRBV12-3/TRBV12-4	TRBJ1-1	-	-	CASSLRGLLGAFF	TGTGCCAGCAGTTTGCGGGGATTGTTAGGGGCTTTCTTT
TRBV6-2/TRBV6-3	TRBJ2-1	TRBD1	-	CASLRGPYYNEQFF	TGTGCCAGCCTAAGGGGGCCCTACTACAATGAGCAGTTCTTC
TRBV12-3/TRBV12-4	TRBJ2-1	-	-	CASSFAGVGDNEQFF	TGTGCCAGCAGTTTTGCCGGGGTAGGGGACAATGAGCAGTTCTTC
TRBV7-8	TRBJ1-4	TRBD1	-	CASSKGALLLDEKLFF	TGTGCCAGCAGCAAGGGGGCCCTATTATTAGATGAAAAACTGTTTTTT
TRBV29-1	TRBJ2-2	-	-	CSVAEQELGFGELFF	TGCAGCGTTGCAGAGCAGGAGTTAGGTTTCGGGGAGCTGTTTTTT
TRBV6-5	TRBJ1-3	-	-	CASSNGNTIYF	TGTGCCAGCAGTAATGGAAACACCATATATTTT
TRBV7-2	TRBJ2-4	TRBD1	few	CASSLRGQGITKNIQYF	TGTGCCAGCAGCTTAAGGGGACAGGGGATAACCAAAAACATTCAGTACTTC
TRBV12-3/TRBV12-4	TRBJ2-5	-	many	CASSPLGQRAPQETQYF	TGTGCCAGCAGTCCTTTAGGACAGCGCGCTCCCCAAGAGACCCAGTACTTC
TRBV7-2	TRBJ2-1	-	many	CASGSSYNEQFF	TGTGCCAGCGGGAGCTCCTACAATGAGCAGTTCTTC
TRBV20-1	TRBJ1-5	TRBD1	-	CSALSPGQGHQPKHF	TGCAGTGCTCTAAGTCCGGGACAGGGTCATCAGCCCAAGCATTTT
TRBV24-1	TRBJ1-2	-	once	CDTSDAHYGYTF	TGTGACACCAGTGATGCTCACTATGGCTACACCTTC
TRBV11-2	TRBJ2-7	-	few	CASTSYGAEQYF	TGTGCCAGCACCTCTTACGGGGCCGAGCAGTACTTC
TRBV6-5	TRBJ2-3	-	-	CASTNPRGSSTDTQYF	TGTGCCAGCACCAACCCTAGGGGCTCTAGCACAGATACGCAGTATTTT
TRBV9	TRBJ1-2	-	few	CASSEGGYGYGYTF	TGTGCCAGCAGTGAGGGGGGGTATGGCTATGGCTACACCTTC
TRBV28	TRBJ2-3	-	-	CASCPRVRTDTQYF	TGTGCCTCGTGCCCGAGGGTTCGCACAGATACGCAGTATTTT
TRBV5-1	TRBJ2-2	-	few	CASSSPQGRVTGELFF	TGCGCCAGCAGCAGCCCACAGGGGAGGGTCACCGGGGAGCTGTTTTTT
TRBV7-2	TRBJ1-3	-	few	CASSLPPHWKGGNTIYF	TGTGCCAGCAGCTTACCGCCCCACTGGAAGGGGGGAAACACCATATATTTT
TRBV28	TRBJ2-2	TRBD2	-	CASTLAGGFTGELFF	TGTGCCAGCACCTTAGCGGGGGGGTTCACCGGGGAGCTGTTTTTT
TRBV7-6	TRBJ2-1	-	-	CASSYRVLLYNEQFF	TGTGCCAGCAGCTACAGGGTCTTATTGTACAATGAGCAGTTCTTC
TRBV7-9	TRBJ2-6	TRBD2	-	CASASGGYSGANVLTF	TGTGCCAGCGCTAGCGGGGGGTACTCTGGGGCCAACGTCCTGACTTTC
TRBV12-3/TRBV12-4	TRBJ2-1	TRBD2	-	CASVTSGGYNEQFF	TGTGCCAGCGTGACTAGCGGGGGATACAATGAGCAGTTCTTC
TRBV6-4	TRBJ1-1	TRBD1	few	CASRGTGVEDTEAFF	TGTGCCAGCAGGGGGACAGGGGTCGAGGACACTGAAGCTTTCTTT
TRBV7-2	TRBJ2-1	TRBD2	-	CASSLVAGGASSYNEQFF	TGTGCCAGCAGCTTAGTAGCGGGGGGGGCCTCCTCCTACAATGAGCAGTTCTTC